This T cell receptor beta chain comes out of a study of breast tumors, draining lymph nodes, adjacent tissues (dated by TCRdb to 2016 to 2018). At the level of the whole study: In breast cancer patients, the study compared the TCR beta repertoires of tumor, adjacent nontumor tissue and axillary lymph nodes. In human breast cancer, the study set out to evaluate how tumor, surrounding tissue and draining lymph node repertoires relate to one another and whether T cells may move between these sites. General study outcomes and caveats: The conclusion that tumor T cells originate in lymph nodes was presented as consistent with a hypothesis rather than as directly demonstrated. T-cell repertoire diversity in tumors was found to be lower than in lymph nodes but higher than in nontumor tissue, and preferential V and J gene usage was observed. The data were considered consistent with most tumor T cells being derived from the lymph node and subsequently expanding within tumor tissue. Tumor and nontumor tissue repertoires were significantly more similar in luminal-like than in basal-like breast cancer.

Sequencing instrument: Illumina HiSeq 2000. TCR beta chain libraries were generated by multiplex PCR amplification. The amplified TCR beta chain products were analyzed by high-throughput sequencing. Starting from the raw public reads, TCRdb applied fastp trimming at Q25, assembled clones with MiXCR and retained in-frame beta chains. Rows are unified per CDR3 protein, each entry keeping the most common DNA and genes. Counted in this sample were 83,000 or so distinct CDR3 sequences; approximately 19% of them appeared once. The ten top clones hold about 2.4% of the sample. Via the germline V gene (reference sequence), CDR1 is LNHDA and CDR2 SQIVND. Spanning cysteine to phenylalanine, the CDR3 consists of 14 amino acids. The retained sequence is limited to the CDR3, 42 bases, with the frame set at the first base. V is trimmed back by 5 bases and J by 6 bases, and the junction contains 5 bases that no gene match accounts for.

This clonotype was seen many times. The specificity of this receptor is unknown. Base qualities are not at hand, and no much larger clone is one base apart. Lymph node samples were obtained from the axillary draining lymph nodes of breast cancer patients. The clonotype comes from a female donor with breast cancer. Some clones in this sample may be carry-over from other donors' samples. Sequenced material: axillary lymph node tissue. This chain is built from TRBV19 and TRBJ2-1, and 9 junction bases match TRBD2. At the DNA level, the sequence is TGTGCCAGTAGTCTAGCGGGAAGTTTCAATGAGCAGTTCTTC. Its product reads: CASSLAGSFNEQFF.